This T cell receptor (beta chain) was found in a study of cytomegalovirus exposure and HLA in healthy donors. General study findings and limits: Later analysis indicated greater clonal expansion among HLA-associated TCR beta chains than among equally common other chains.

On this clone itself: No antigen is known for it.

V lost 6 bases to trimming and J lost 2 bases; unmatched junction nucleotides: 3. This CDR3 is built from 14 residues. Germline V gene data show CDR1 as SNHLY and CDR2 as FYNNEI. Amplification used 60 Vbeta primers and 13 Jbeta primers. Sequencing used immunoSEQ multiplex PCR; TCRdb keeps in-frame clones, though not all of them. The data show some 80,000 clones, with roughly 79% seen just once and over 4.5% held by the top ten. The rearrangement links TRBV2 to TRBJ1-5; 8 nucleotides agree with TRBD1. The TCR sequence derives from a man younger than 35 in good health and CMV-seropositive. Sequenced material: PBMCs. The CDR3 bases are TGTGCCAGCAGGACACAGGGGGGCAATCAGCCCCAGCATTTT. Its protein product is CASRTQGGNQPQHF.